Sequencing of this T cell receptor beta chain was carried out in a study of blood T cell repertoires in COVID-19. On the study more broadly: The study drew acute and convalescent COVID-19 samples from the United States, Italy and Spain. T cells, B-cell-depleted T cells, or PBMCs provided the cDNA or gDNA that served as material.

Unmatched junction bases numbered 4, after V lost 1 base and J lost 8 bases. Germline assignment: CDR1 SGHVS and CDR2 FQNEAQ. The CDR3 runs 14 residues. Original methodology: Reference gene primers were amplified, and this amplification served to estimate nucleated cell counts. The protocol was immunoSEQ multiplex PCR, while the TCRdb copy is restricted to in-frame clones and leaves out a portion. From that table come the V and J calls and clone size; the DNA was used to work out D and trimming. This table has 100,000 to 150,000 clones, 84% appearing once. The V call is TRBV7-8, the J call TRBJ1-2; TRBD1 matches 10 bases. The TCR originated in a woman aged 30 to 39 who had recovered from COVID-19. The sequencing input was peripheral blood. In nucleotides, the CDR3 is TGTGCCAGCAGCTTAGAGACAGGGGGCTTCGGCTACACCTTC. Encoded protein: CASSLETGGFGYTF.